Shown below are 21 T cell receptor beta chains from a single sample sequenced in a study of breast tumors, draining lymph nodes, adjacent tissues. A single record per CDR3 protein comes from TCRdb applying MiXCR to the multiplex PCR reads. This sample has 150,000 to 200,000 distinct CDR3 sequences, with approximately 30% found just once. The lymph nodes were axillary draining lymph nodes from breast cancer patients. The specimen sequenced was axillary lymph node tissue. The receptors derive from a female donor with breast cancer. Some clones in this sample may be carry-over from other donors' samples.

Ten or more counts support this clonotype. V usage is TRBV12-3 or TRBV12-4 and J usage is TRBJ1-5; the D gene is possibly TRBD1 (5 bases). The V end lost 2 bases, the J end lost 2 bases, and 10 bases lay between the germline ends. This CDR3 is built from 15 residues. The CDR3 here is CASSLWGKGNQPQHF. CDR3 nucleotides: TGTGCCAGCAGTTTATGGGGGAAAGGCAATCAGCCCCAGCATTTT.

Ten or more counts support this clonotype. The V and J genes are TRBV6-2 or TRBV6-3 and TRBJ2-6; D might be TRBD1 or TRBD2, each matching 5 bases. Trimming took 6 bases from V and 3 from J, leaving 18 bases between them. CDR3 length equals 17 residues. The germline CDR1 and CDR2 sequences are MNHEY and SVGEGT. In DNA form, the CDR3 reads TGTGCCAGCAGCCACGGGACGGCCAACTATGGGGCCAACGTCCTGACTTTC. Encoded protein: CASSHGTANYGANVLTF.

This clonotype has only one observation. This likely comes from a read error, as the CDR3 has no conserved phenylalanine or tryptophan at its end. It is unclear where the CDR3 begins or ends on the DNA, so no DNA is shown, and the CDR3 is as TCRdb lists it. The rearrangement uses TRBV7-3 and TRBJ2-5. Germline CDR1 and CDR2: SGHTA and FQGTGA. Including both end residues, the CDR3 is 14 amino acids long. The CDR3: CASSLYRGQETRYL.

This clonotype came up many times. The chain has TRBV6-5 and TRBJ1-6; tentative D call: TRBD1 (6 bases). V lost 6 bases and J 5 bases, leaving 14 bases between the germline ends. The CDR3 totals 15 residues. The germline gives CDR1 MNHEY, CDR2 SVGAGI. The CDR3 loop is CASSLLDRNNSPLHF. In DNA, the CDR3 is TGTGCCAGCAGCTTACTCGACAGGAATAATTCACCCCTCCACTTT.

This clonotype was picked up many times. This rearrangement joins TRBV20-1 to TRBJ1-2; TRBD1 agrees at 7 bases. CDR3 length: 13 amino acids. Per germline, CDR1 DFQATT and CDR2 SNEGSKA (reference sequence). J gave up 3 bases and V 5 bases, and 6 bases lay outside the gene matches. CDR3 loop: CSADNRGDYGYTF. Written as DNA, the CDR3 is TGCAGTGCTGACAACAGGGGCGACTATGGCTACACCTTC.

This clonotype was observed many times. This sequence joins TRBV4-1 and TRBJ2-2; 9 bases line up with TRBD2. CDR1 MGHRA and CDR2 YSYEKL come from the germline V gene. V shed 2 bases and J 7 bases; nucleotides not matched to a gene: 14. This CDR3 spans 18 amino acids. The CDR3: CASSQLLSSGGYGGELFF. In DNA, the CDR3 is TGCGCCAGCAGCCAACTACTGAGTAGCGGGGGATATGGCGGGGAGCTGTTTTTT.

This clonotype was found many times. Here the CDR3 reads CSAREGFYEQYF. CDR3 in DNA: TGCAGTGCTAGAGAAGGGTTTTACGAGCAGTACTTC. V usage is TRBV20-1 and J usage is TRBJ2-7; D ambiguous. V gave up 0 bases and J gave up 4 bases, with 7 bases separating them. The CDR3 has 12 amino acids. Germline V gives CDR1 DFQATT, CDR2 SNEGSKA (reference sequence).

This clonotype was picked up many times. The V call is TRBV7-8, the J call TRBJ2-3, with no clear D. The CDR3 length is 13 residues. V dropped 5 bases and J dropped 10 bases, with 16 bases sitting between them. Germline values: CDR1 SGHVS, CDR2 FQNEAQ. CDR3 residues: CASSQTRLTAQYF. CDR3 bases: TGTGCCAGCAGCCAAACAAGACTTACGGCGCAGTATTTT.

This clonotype was detected many times. The rearrangement joins TRBV30 to TRBJ2-5; D not resolved. The CDR3 is made up of 13 amino acids. CDR1 and CDR2 from the germline V gene are GTSNPN and SVGIG (reference sequence). Trimming removed 2 bases at V and 2 bases at J, with 9 bases between. The CDR3 region has the DNA TGTGCCTGGAGTAATGGGATTCAAGAGACCCAGTACTTC. The encoded protein is CAWSNGIQETQYF.

J is TRBJ2-5 and V is TRBV20-1; 8 bases align to TRBD2. V dropped 6 bases and J dropped 1; count of bases not matched to a gene: 10. Per germline, CDR1 DFQATT and CDR2 SNEGSKA (reference sequence). The length of the CDR3 is 15 residues. CDR3 sequence reads: CSATLAARSQETQYF. The CDR3 region has the DNA TGCAGTGCCACACTAGCGGCCAGGAGCCAAGAGACCCAGTACTTC.

About this clonotype itself: Germline and junction disagree at one end, which may indicate a read error. V usage is TRBV6-6 and J usage is TRBJ2-7; 10 bases agree with TRBD2. Per germline, CDR1 MNHNY and CDR2 SVGAGI (reference sequence). The CDR3 is made up of 18 amino acids. Here the CDR3 DNA reads TGTGCCAGCAGTCACTCGATGGTAGCGGGGGGCCGTGCCCACGAGCAGTACTTC. Protein: CASSHSMVAGGRAHEQYF.

This clonotype was seen more than once but under ten times. The rearrangement joins TRBV19 to TRBJ2-4; a weak D match, TRBD2 (6 bases). CDR1 is LNHDA, CDR2 SQIVND, per germline (reference sequence). The CDR3 has 16 amino acids. The V and J ends lost 1 base and 0 bases respectively, with 10 bases between them. DNA of the CDR3: TGTGCCAGTAGTATAGCGGCGGGGCGAGCCAAAAACATTCAGTACTTC. This sequence encodes CASSIAAGRAKNIQYF. The full variable domain, its missing parts supplied by reference TRBV19 and TRBJ2-4, is DGGITQSPKYLFRKEGQNVTLSCEQNLNHDAMYWYRQDPGQGLRLIYYSQIVNDFQKGDIAEGYSVSREKKESFPLTVTSAQKNPTAFYLCASSIAAGRAKNIQYFGAGTRLSVL.

The V and J genes are TRBV30 and TRBJ2-1; 10 positions match TRBD2. The V gene's germline CDR1 is GTSNPN and CDR2 SVGIG (reference sequence). CDR3 length: 16 residues. The trim removed 6 bases at V and 6 bases at J, leaving 14 bases unmatched. CDR3 region: CACTGAASGGLNEQFF. CDR3 nucleotides: TGTGCCTGCACAGGGGCGGCTAGCGGGGGACTCAATGAGCAGTTCTTC.

This clonotype was counted many times. This chain links TRBV29-1 with TRBJ1-2, with D unclear. Germline V gene lookup returns CDR1 SQVTM and CDR2 ANQGSEA. The CDR3 length is 13 residues. The CDR3 region is CIASTGDRAGYTF. DNA for the CDR3: TGCATTGCCTCCACCGGGGATCGGGCTGGCTACACCTTC.

At least ten counts were recorded for this clonotype. This chain links TRBV19 with TRBJ2-7; no firm D call. This CDR3 spans 16 amino acids. The germline V and J ends were trimmed by 4 bases and 7 bases, with 23 bases remaining between them. The V gene's germline CDR1 is LNHDA and CDR2 SQIVND (reference sequence). CDR3: CASSNPGAEFPDEQYF. The CDR3 DNA is TGTGCCAGTAGTAATCCCGGTGCGGAATTTCCGGATGAGCAGTACTTC. The whole variable domain, filled in from reference TRBV19 and TRBJ2-7, reads DGGITQSPKYLFRKEGQNVTLSCEQNLNHDAMYWYRQDPGQGLRLIYYSQIVNDFQKGDIAEGYSVSREKKESFPLTVTSAQKNPTAFYLCASSNPGAEFPDEQYFGPGTRLTVT.

In its sample, this clonotype was seen many times. The chain combines TRBV5-1 with TRBJ1-5; unclear D gene. V lost 0 bases, J lost 3 bases, and 4 bases lay in between. The CDR3 loop spans 13 amino acids. Germline values: CDR1 SGHRS, CDR2 YFSETQ. For the CDR3, the DNA is TGCGCCAGCAGCTTGGCCGTCAATCAGCCCCAGCATTTT. It translates to CASSLAVNQPQHF.

Ten or more counts support this clonotype. The CDR3 reads CASSYRGDEQYF. Here the CDR3 DNA reads TGTGCCAGCAGTTACAGGGGGGACGAGCAGTACTTC. This chain joins TRBV6-6 and TRBJ2-7; perhaps D is TRBD1 or TRBD2 (6 bases each). This CDR3 is 12 amino acids long. Per germline, CDR1 MNHNY and CDR2 SVGAGI (reference sequence). V lost 2 bases, J lost 5 bases, and 7 bases lay in between.

This clonotype was seen many times. The V and J genes are TRBV15 and TRBJ2-1; D not certain. This CDR3 has 14 residues. From germline, CDR1 is LNHNV and CDR2 YYDKDF (reference sequence). V gave up 5 bases and J gave up 8 bases, with 16 bases separating them. CDR3 sequence (DNA): TGTGCCACCAGCGGTAGGGCCACGTATTATGAGCAGTTCTTC. This encodes CATSGRATYYEQFF.

This sequence joins TRBV24-1 and TRBJ2-3, with TRBD1 matching 12 bases. CDR3 length: 16 amino acids. The V segment lost 5 bases and the J segment 6 bases; nucleotides outside the gene matches: 8. Germline CDR1 reads KGHDR; CDR2 reads SFDVKD. The CDR3 loop reads CATSAPGQGAPDTQYF. The CDR3 DNA is TGTGCCACCAGTGCGCCGGGACAGGGGGCGCCGGATACGCAGTATTTT.

This clonotype appeared many times. This chain uses TRBV24-1 with TRBJ2-5; the D gene is possibly TRBD1 (5 bases). CDR1 KGHDR and CDR2 SFDVKD come from the germline V gene. Trimming removed 5 bases from V and 1 base from J, with 13 bases in between. The CDR3 is 15 amino acids. The CDR3 protein is CATSAPGAIQETQYF. In DNA, the CDR3 is TGTGCCACCAGTGCCCCTGGGGCTATCCAAGAGACCCAGTACTTC.

Ten or more counts support this clonotype. The chain combines TRBV29-1 with TRBJ2-7; 7 bases are shared with TRBD1. The CDR3 covers 14 residues. Trimming took 5 bases from V and 3 from J; bases not matched to a gene: 10. CDR1 is SQVTM, CDR2 ANQGSEA, per germline. CDR3 nucleotide sequence: TGCAGCGTTTCTGACCGGGACAGAGTCTACGAGCAGTACTTC. As protein: CSVSDRDRVYEQYF.